Following are 26 T cell receptor beta chains from one sample sequenced in a study of vaccination and CD4 T cells after COVID-19. For these receptors, no antigen is known. The treatment here: roughly nine-day PBMC culture with coronavirus spike peptide pools or control peptides (ViraFEST assay). CD4+ T cells that had been cultured provided DNA sequenced with the Oncomine TCR Beta short-read assay. TCRdb called the PCR reads again in MiXCR, with one record for every CDR3 protein. The sample consists of roughly 20,000 distinct CDR3 sequences, approximately 60% of them appearing once. Sequenced input: CD4+ T cells from blood, cultured in vitro. Receptors originate from a human donor who had recovered from COVID-19.

V and J are TRBV6-1 and TRBJ1-5, with D perhaps matching TRBD1 (6 bases). This CDR3 is built from 15 residues. V dropped 4 bases and J dropped 0 bases, with 10 bases sitting between them. Germline V gives CDR1 MNHNS, CDR2 SASEGT. CDR3 amino acids: CASSGAGVSNQPQHF. The CDR3 DNA reads TGTGCCAGCAGTGGGGCAGGGGTTAGCAATCAGCCCCAGCATTTT.

V and J are TRBV7-9 and TRBJ1-2, with TRBD1 matching 7 bases. V trimming: 5 bases; J trimming: 6 bases; junction bases outside the gene matches: 18. Germline assignment: CDR1 SEHNR and CDR2 FQNEAQ (reference sequence). The CDR3 runs 17 residues. The CDR3 DNA reads as TGTGCCAGCAGCCCTACGTTAACCCCCGGGACAGATCATGGCTACACCTTC. It encodes CASSPTLTPGTDHGYTF.

The genes are TRBV7-9 and TRBJ1-5, with no clear D. V shed 3 bases and J shed 5 bases, with 8 bases lying between them. Germline CDR1 reads SEHNR; CDR2 reads FQNEAQ (reference sequence). The CDR3 has 13 amino acids. The CDR3 spells CASSFGPDQPQHF. CDR3 nucleotide sequence: TGTGCCAGCAGCTTTGGGCCGGATCAGCCCCAGCATTTT.

The rearrangement uses TRBV30 and TRBJ1-5, with 9 bases matching TRBD1. CDR1 GTSNPN and CDR2 SVGIG come from the germline V gene (reference sequence). The CDR3 loop spans 17 amino acids. V lost 1 base and J lost 0; bases outside the gene matches: 7. CDR3 amino acids: CAWSGQTGGYSNQPQHF. The DNA of the CDR3 is TGTGCCTGGAGTGGCCAGACAGGGGGGTATAGCAATCAGCCCCAGCATTTT. Together with reference TRBV30 and TRBJ1-5, the CDR3 gives the full variable domain: SQTIHQWPATLVQPVGSPLSLECTVEGTSNPNLYWYRQAAGRGLQLLFYSVGIGQISSEVPQNLSASRPQDRQFILSSKKLLLSDSGFYLCAWSGQTGGYSNQPQHFGDGTRLSIL.

This clonotype was observed a handful of times. This CDR3 reads CASSATNTGELFF. The DNA of the CDR3 is TGTGCCAGCAGCGCAACGAACACCGGGGAGCTGTTTTTT. The rearrangement uses TRBV9 and TRBJ2-2, with D hard to call. V was clipped by 3 bases and J by 0 bases, with 3 bases between them. Germline V gene lookup returns CDR1 SGDLS and CDR2 YYNGEE. This CDR3 has 13 amino acids. The variable domain in full, with the rest retrieved from reference TRBV9 and TRBJ2-2, is DSGVTQTPKHLITATGQRVTLRCSPRSGDLSVYWYQQSLDQGLQFLIQYYNGEERAKGNILERFSAQQFPDLHSELNLSSLELGDSALYFCASSATNTGELFFGEGSRLTVL.

There are a few counts of this clonotype. The V gene is TRBV20-1, the J gene TRBJ1-2, with D unclear. The CDR3 loop spans 12 amino acids. Trimming removed 6 bases from V and 5 bases from J, with 13 bases in between. Germline V CDR1 and CDR2: DFQATT, SNEGSKA (reference sequence). DNA of the CDR3: TGCAGTGCCACCGAGGGATCGTATGGCTACACCTTC. Its translation: CSATEGSYGYTF.

V is TRBV6-1 and J is TRBJ2-7; 8 bases agree with TRBD1. The CDR3 covers 14 residues. The ends lost 7 bases at V and 2 bases at J; junction bases unmatched: 7. The germline gives CDR1 MNHNS, CDR2 SASEGT. The CDR3 coding sequence is TGTGCCAGCACCTGGACAGGGCTTACCTACGAGCAGTACTTC. Protein: CASTWTGLTYEQYF.

The sample holds a few counts of this clonotype. This chain joins TRBV7-3 and TRBJ2-2, with TRBD2 matching 10 bases. The CDR3 is 19 amino acids. Germline CDR1 is SGHTA and CDR2 is FQGTGA. Germline trimming cut 4 bases from V and 6 bases from J; bases unmatched to any gene: 17. CDR3 protein: CASSSGPGLASGGPGELFF. In DNA form, the CDR3 reads TGTGCCAGCAGCTCCGGGCCGGGACTAGCGTCAGGGGGCCCCGGGGAGCTGTTTTTT.

This sequence joins TRBV6-2 or TRBV6-3 and TRBJ1-5; no definite D call. There are 15 residues in the CDR3. CDR1 is MNHEY and CDR2 is SVGEGT in the germline V gene. The V gene lost 8 bases and the J gene lost 0 bases, with 14 bases spanning the gap. The DNA of the CDR3 is TGTGCCAGCGGTAGAGCCTCGCATAGCAATCAGCCCCAGCATTTT. Its protein product is CASGRASHSNQPQHF.

V and J are TRBV27 and TRBJ2-1; a weak D match, TRBD2 (5 bases). Per germline, CDR1 MNHEY and CDR2 SMNVEV (reference sequence). The CDR3 is made up of 16 amino acids. V was trimmed by 0 bases and J by 6 bases, leaving 15 bases between them. CDR3 coding DNA: TGTGCCAGCAGTTTATCTATTAGCGTGCGTGGCAATGAGCAGTTCTTC. It codes for CASSLSISVRGNEQFF.

The chain couples TRBV20-1 to TRBJ2-1; D call uncertain. Gene TRBJ2-7 matches the end of the DNA better, so the J call may be wrong. Germline CDR1 DFQATT, CDR2 SNEGSKA (reference sequence). This CDR3 has 14 residues. CDR3 bases: TGCAGTGCTAGGGGGATTTACCTGGGTGGCGAGCAGTACTTC. Protein: CSARGIYLGGEQYF.

The chain uses TRBV28 and TRBJ2-4, with 9 bases identical to TRBD1. After removal of 8 bases from V and 15 bases from J, the junction contained 5 bases not matched to a gene. This CDR3 comprises 10 residues. Germline assignment: CDR1 MDHEN and CDR2 SYDVKM. The CDR3 DNA reads TGTGCCAGCGGGGGGACAGGGTGGTACTTC. Translating gives CASGGTGWYF.

V gene TRBV7-8 combines with J gene TRBJ2-5; TRBD2 agrees at 7 bases. CDR1 is SGHVS, CDR2 FQNEAQ, per germline. V was pared by 6 bases and J by 5 bases, with 6 bases of the junction left unmatched. The CDR3 runs 13 residues. CDR3 sequence reads: CASRDSGRETQYF. DNA for the CDR3: TGTGCCAGCAGGGACTCCGGGAGGGAGACCCAGTACTTC.

The chain is built from TRBV10-3 and TRBJ2-5, with 9 bases matching TRBD2. With V trimmed by 0 bases and J by 4 bases, 3 bases remained unmatched. The CDR3 is 15 amino acids. Germline CDR1 and CDR2: ENHRY and SYGVKD. The CDR3 region is CAISESLAGRETQYF. The CDR3 DNA reads TGTGCCATCAGTGAGTCTCTAGCGGGACGAGAGACCCAGTACTTC.

V gene TRBV19 combines with J gene TRBJ1-1, with D perhaps matching TRBD1 (5 bases). V lost 7 bases to trimming and J lost 3 bases, with 18 bases between them. The V gene's germline CDR1 is LNHDA and CDR2 SQIVND (reference sequence). The CDR3 extends over 15 amino acids. Here the CDR3 DNA reads TGTGCCAGTACTGGGGCAGGCCTCGGGGACACTGAAGCTTTCTTT. This gives the protein CASTGAGLGDTEAFF.

The gene calls are TRBV27 and TRBJ1-5; TRBD1 might be the D (5 bases). Per germline, CDR1 MNHEY and CDR2 SMNVEV (reference sequence). This CDR3 is built from 17 residues. V lost 6 bases and J lost 4, with 22 bases in between. CDR3 region: CASRGIRDALSNQPQHF. For the CDR3, the DNA is TGTGCCAGCAGAGGGATCAGGGACGCTTTATCGAATCAGCCCCAGCATTTT.

The chain carries TRBV28 and TRBJ1-2; 9 bases are a match to TRBD1. CDR3 length: 14 amino acids. V lost 5 bases, J lost 7 bases, and 8 bases stayed unmatched. The germline gives CDR1 MDHEN, CDR2 SYDVKM. The CDR3 sequence: CASSPGQGRAGYTF. The CDR3 nucleotides are TGTGCCAGCAGTCCGGGACAGGGTAGGGCTGGCTACACCTTC.

V is TRBV11-2 and J is TRBJ1-1; D not certain. The CDR3 spans 14 residues. With 5 bases removed from V and 4 bases from J, the gap between germline ends came to 14 bases. Germline V lookup: CDR1 SGHAT, CDR2 FQNNGV. DNA for the CDR3: TGTGCCAGCAGCGAGACAAACGTCGGCACTGAAGCTTTCTTT. Its translation: CASSETNVGTEAFF.

The chain carries TRBV6-5 and TRBJ1-1; D gene ambiguous. The V gene's germline CDR1 is MNHEY and CDR2 SVGAGI. The V end was cut by 0 bases, the J end by 4 bases, with 6 bases between. CDR3 length: 13 residues. The CDR3 loop is CASSYSIGTEAFF. Written as DNA, the CDR3 is TGTGCCAGCAGTTACTCGATCGGCACTGAAGCTTTCTTT.

The gene calls are TRBV6-1 and TRBJ1-6; tentative D call: TRBD1 (5 bases). The CDR3 totals 16 residues. The V gene's germline CDR1 is MNHNS and CDR2 SASEGT. Deletions cut 3 bases from V and 3 bases from J, with 12 bases between. In DNA, the CDR3 is TGTGCCAGCAGTGACAGCAGACAGTTCTATAATTCACCCCTCCACTTT. It codes for CASSDSRQFYNSPLHF.

The chain links TRBV20-1 to TRBJ2-1; TRBD2 agrees at 9 bases. The junction had 10 bases not matched to a gene; V was cut back by 6 bases and J by 7 bases. The CDR3 is made up of 14 amino acids. Germline V gives CDR1 DFQATT, CDR2 SNEGSKA (reference sequence). CDR3 sequence reads: CSAISGRGGNEQFF. The CDR3 DNA reads as TGCAGTGCCATTAGCGGGAGAGGGGGAAATGAGCAGTTCTTC.

The V gene is TRBV7-8, the J gene TRBJ2-1; TRBD2 agrees at 7 bases. V was pared by 5 bases and J by 10 bases, with 11 bases of the junction left unmatched. The CDR3 contains 14 residues. The germline V gene encodes CDR1 SGHVS and CDR2 FQNEAQ. Written as DNA, the CDR3 is TGTGCCAGCAGCCCCACCGGGACTACATGGGAGCAGTTCTTC. This encodes CASSPTGTTWEQFF.

J is TRBJ1-2 and V is TRBV19, with D possibly matching TRBD1 (6 bases). Germline V gene sequence: CDR1 LNHDA, CDR2 SQIVND (reference sequence). Trimming took 4 bases from V and 6 from J, leaving 12 bases between them. This CDR3 has 13 amino acids. The CDR3 DNA reads as TGTGCCAGTAGTAACAGGGTGGTGGATGGCTACACCTTC. Protein: CASSNRVVDGYTF. The entire variable domain, with the rest obtained from reference TRBV19 and TRBJ1-2, is as follows: DGGITQSPKYLFRKEGQNVTLSCEQNLNHDAMYWYRQDPGQGLRLIYYSQIVNDFQKGDIAEGYSVSREKKESFPLTVTSAQKNPTAFYLCASSNRVVDGYTFGSGTRLTVV.

This clonotype was observed a few times. This chain uses TRBV27 with TRBJ1-5; TRBD1 might be the D (6 bases). The CDR3 has 15 residues. The V end lost 5 bases, the J end lost 2 bases, and 13 bases lay between the germline ends. Germline assignment: CDR1 MNHEY and CDR2 SMNVEV (reference sequence). CDR3 sequence reads: CASSTEGGGNQPQHF. CDR3 nucleotides: TGTGCCAGCAGTACTGAGGGGGGAGGCAATCAGCCCCAGCATTTT.

The rearrangement links TRBV7-2 to TRBJ1-1; unclear D gene. The germline gives CDR1 SGHTA, CDR2 FQGNSA. Trimming removed 1 base at V and 0 bases at J, with 6 bases between. CDR3 length: 14 amino acids. Here the CDR3 reads CASSLDPLNTEAFF. CDR3 coding DNA: TGTGCCAGCAGCTTAGATCCCCTGAACACTGAAGCTTTCTTT.

V and J are TRBV11-3 and TRBJ2-7; D ambiguous. The germline gives CDR1 SGHNT, CDR2 YENEEA. Trimming took off 4 bases at V and 7 bases at J, with 23 bases between the two ends. The CDR3 length is 16 residues. CDR3: CASSSPLGTPIGEQYF. CDR3 DNA: TGTGCCAGCAGCTCACCGCTGGGCACTCCCATTGGAGAGCAGTACTTC.